Presented here are 21 T cell receptor beta chains from one specimen sequenced in a study of graft-versus-host responses after intestinal transplantation (dated by TCRdb to about 2021). Libraries were prepared through the immunoSEQ multiplex PCR assay. As stored in TCRdb, this immuneACCESS dataset retains in-frame rearrangements with V and J assigned. A fraction of the clones does not appear; measured against another copy, unresolved V genes explain less than half of the discrepancy, and the remainder lacks a known reason. The sample includes tens of thousands of clones, with about 94% observed a single time. Over 0.15% of the sample goes to the ten largest clones. Interpreted using the paper, the time point label stands for: cells obtained before transplantation from donor or recipient. What these receptors recognize is not known. The starting material was unstimulated CD4+ T cells sorted from spleen or lymph node cells, obtained before transplant. All receptors derive from a human donor who was the organ donor for an intestinal transplant.

The table lists this clone with a count of one. V gene TRBV5-1 combines with J gene TRBJ2-3; tentatively, D is TRBD1 or TRBD2 (6 bases each). Germline V gene lookup returns CDR1 SGHRS and CDR2 YFSETQ. This CDR3 has 17 residues. V lost 5 bases and J 0 bases, leaving 19 bases between the germline ends. The CDR3 region has the DNA TGCGCCAGCAGAGCCTACGGGGGCAGGGGCAGCACAGATACGCAGTATTTT. Encoded protein: CASRAYGGRGSTDTQYF.

The rearrangement links TRBV11-3 to TRBJ2-3; D perhaps matches TRBD2 (6 bases). V shed 3 bases and J shed 9 bases, with 16 bases lying between them. Germline V gene lookup returns CDR1 SGHNT and CDR2 YENEEA. The CDR3 has 14 residues. The CDR3 loop reads CASSLVLEGTTQYF. The CDR3 DNA reads TGTGCCAGCAGCTTGGTTTTGGAGGGGACGACGCAGTATTTT.

The chain links TRBV2 to TRBJ2-7; no clear D gene. Trimming shortened V by 2 bases and J by 3 bases, and 11 bases separated the two germline ends. Germline V gene data show CDR1 as SNHLY and CDR2 as FYNNEI. The CDR3 loop spans 14 amino acids. CDR3 coding DNA: TGTGCCAGCAGTGAAATAGCCGGCCTCTACGAGCAGTACTTC. It is translated as CASSEIAGLYEQYF.

The chain combines TRBV29-1 with TRBJ1-2, with 7 bases that match TRBD1. The CDR3 has 12 residues. Trimming took 4 bases from V and 4 from J; bases not matched to a gene: 3. Germline lookup yields CDR1 SQVTM and CDR2 ANQGSEA. In nucleotides, the CDR3 is TGCAGCGTTGGACAGGGAGGCTATGGCTACACCTTC. It yields the protein CSVGQGGYGYTF.

V and J are TRBV6-1 and TRBJ2-1, with 8 nucleotides matching TRBD2. The CDR3 totals 15 residues. J lost 6 bases, V lost 5 bases, and 9 bases had no gene match. Germline V gene sequence: CDR1 MNHNS, CDR2 SASEGT. The CDR3 nucleotides are TGTGCCAGCAGTCTGGGACTAGGAAAGGTCAATGAGCAGTTCTTC. Its protein is CASSLGLGKVNEQFF.

The gene calls are TRBV12-5 and TRBJ1-2; D is perhaps TRBD1 (6 bases). Germline V gives CDR1 LGHNT, CDR2 FRNRAP. This CDR3 contains 15 residues. V was cut by 6 bases and J by 7 bases, with 21 bases left in between. The chain's CDR3 is CASGLLGDTHGGYTF. CDR3 DNA: TGTGCTAGTGGCCTTCTTGGGGACACCCATGGTGGCTACACCTTC.

The chain couples TRBV29-1 to TRBJ1-6; 8 nucleotides align to TRBD1. Trimming took 4 bases from V and 11 from J; bases not matched to a gene: 10. Germline V CDR1 and CDR2: SQVTM, ANQGSEA. The CDR3 covers 14 residues. The CDR3 sequence: CSVGTGISGAPLHF. CDR3 in DNA: TGCAGCGTTGGGACAGGGATAAGCGGAGCACCCCTCCACTTT.

The chain recombines TRBV6-5 with TRBJ1-1; D uncertain. V dropped 1 base and J dropped 3 bases, with 6 bases sitting between them. The CDR3 covers 13 residues. The germline V gene has CDR1 MNHEY and CDR2 SVGAGI. The chain's CDR3 is CASSYFRHTEAFF. The CDR3 DNA follows: TGTGCCAGCAGTTACTTCCGACACACTGAAGCTTTCTTT.

The chain employs TRBV5-1 and TRBJ2-2; D gene unclear. Germline-derived CDR1 and CDR2 are SGHRS and YFSETQ. Trimming removed 0 bases at V and 0 bases at J, with 9 bases between. The CDR3 consists of 16 residues. As DNA, the CDR3 is TGCGCCAGCAGCTTGGACCCGGGCTCGAACACCGGGGAGCTGTTTTTT. This gives the protein CASSLDPGSNTGELFF.

The genes are TRBV11-3 and TRBJ2-5; D not certain. CDR1 is SGHNT and CDR2 is YENEEA in the germline V gene. Trimming pared 3 bases from V and 2 bases from J, leaving 7 bases between. The CDR3 consists of 13 residues. The CDR3 nucleotides read TGTGCCAGCAGCTTGGAAGGACAAGAGACCCAGTACTTC. Amino acid sequence: CASSLEGQETQYF. Filled out from reference TRBV11-3 and TRBJ2-5, the complete variable domain reads EAGVVQSPRYKIIEKKQPVAFWCNPISGHNTLYWYLQNLGQGPELLIRYENEEAVDDSQLPKDRFSAERLKGVDSTLKIQPAELGDSAVYLCASSLEGQETQYFGPGTRLLVL.

The gene calls are TRBV5-1 and TRBJ2-7, with D possibly being TRBD1 (6 bases). Germline V lookup: CDR1 SGHRS, CDR2 YFSETQ. The V and J ends lost 4 bases and 5 bases respectively, with 16 bases between them. The CDR3 totals 14 residues. The CDR3 here is CASSLQDRVDEQYF. CDR3 nucleotide sequence: TGCGCCAGCAGCCTCCAGGACAGAGTGGACGAGCAGTACTTC.

The J gene is TRBJ2-2, the V gene TRBV19, with a weak D call TRBD1 (6 bases). Trimming pared 7 bases from V and 2 bases from J, leaving 14 bases between. The CDR3 contains 15 residues. Germline assignment: CDR1 LNHDA and CDR2 SQIVND (reference sequence). The CDR3 nucleotides are TGTGCCAGTACCAACTGGGGGCTAAACACCGGGGAGCTGTTTTTT. The encoded protein is CASTNWGLNTGELFF.

J is TRBJ1-5 and V is TRBV23-1; D perhaps matches TRBD1 (6 bases). TRBV23-1 counts as an open reading frame of uncertain function. V was trimmed by 4 bases and J by 2 bases, leaving 18 bases between them. The length of the CDR3 is 17 residues. This chain's CDR3 is CASSLRGGGGGNQPQHF. The CDR3 DNA follows: TGCGCCAGCAGTCTTCGCGGGGGCGGAGGCGGCAATCAGCCCCAGCATTTT.

The CDR3 DNA reads TGTGCCAGCTGCATCACGAGTTATAGCAATCAGCCCCAGCATTTT. Protein: CASCITSYSNQPQHF. J is TRBJ1-5 and V is TRBV21-1. TRBV21-1 has pseudogene status. The CDR3 is 15 residues long.

This chain uses TRBV5-4 with TRBJ1-2; maybe TRBD1 (5 bases). Germline CDR1 and CDR2: SGHNT and YYREEE (reference sequence). The CDR3 runs 13 residues. The V gene lost 0 bases and the J gene lost 2 bases, with 5 bases spanning the gap. CDR3 sequence reads: CASSLDRNYGYTF. CDR3 DNA: TGTGCCAGCAGCTTGGACAGGAACTATGGCTACACCTTC.

This chain uses TRBV11-3 with TRBJ2-7, with no clear D. V lost 1 base and J lost 1, with 14 bases in between. Germline V gene sequence: CDR1 SGHNT, CDR2 YENEEA. The CDR3 has 16 residues. CDR3 region: CASSLGVYSYSYEQYF. CDR3 bases: TGTGCCAGCAGCTTAGGCGTTTACAGTTATTCCTACGAGCAGTACTTC.

This rearrangement joins TRBV19 to TRBJ2-7; 11 bases are a match to TRBD1. This CDR3 spans 13 amino acids. Per germline, CDR1 LNHDA and CDR2 SQIVND (reference sequence). V lost 4 bases to trimming and J lost 6 bases; unmatched junction nucleotides: 2. CDR3 bases: TGTGCCAGTAGTACCGGGACAGGGGGCGAGCAGTACTTC. Translated, it gives CASSTGTGGEQYF.

The CDR3 loop is CASSLATGVYNEQFF. The CDR3 DNA reads as TGTGCCAGCTCACTCGCGACAGGGGTCTACAATGAGCAGTTCTTC. This sequence joins TRBV18 and TRBJ2-1; 8 nucleotides line up with TRBD1. Per the germline V gene, CDR1 is KGHSH and CDR2 is LQKENI. The length of the CDR3 is 15 residues. Germline trimming cut 4 bases from V and 3 bases from J; bases unmatched to any gene: 5.

V usage is TRBV7-9 and J usage is TRBJ1-5, with unresolved D. CDR1 and CDR2 (germline): SEHNR, FQNEAQ (reference sequence). V shed 1 base and J shed 4 bases, with 5 bases lying between them. The CDR3 contains 13 residues. The CDR3: CASSLDLNQPQHF. In DNA form, the CDR3 reads TGTGCCAGCAGCTTAGACCTAAATCAGCCCCAGCATTTT.

This clone was picked up one time. The chain employs TRBV28 and TRBJ1-1, with a tentative D call TRBD1 (6 bases). In germline, CDR1 is MDHEN, CDR2 SYDVKM. The CDR3 covers 14 residues. The V and J ends lost 7 bases and 4 bases respectively, with 16 bases between them. This CDR3 reads CASTLGGRATEAFF. The CDR3 coding sequence is TGTGCCAGCACCCTAGGGGGGCGGGCCACTGAAGCTTTCTTT.

This clone was picked up one time. V and J are TRBV5-1 and TRBJ2-5; D may be TRBD2 (5 bases). The CDR3 is 13 residues long. Trimming removed 2 bases at V and 5 bases at J, with 10 bases between. Per germline, CDR1 SGHRS and CDR2 YFSETQ. Written as DNA, the CDR3 is TGCGCCAGCAGCTTCCCCGGGATGGAGACCCAGTACTTC. This gives the protein CASSFPGMETQYF.